This TCR beta chain originates from a study of CD8 T cells in Susac syndrome. Study information: Blood was drawn from Susac syndrome patients while they were therapy-naive, on corticosteroids, or on intravenous immunoglobulin alone.

Reverse transcription of about 0.5 to 1 ug RNA used random hexamers. TCR beta CDR3 was amplified by immunoSEQ covering 54 Vbeta and 13 Jbeta. In TCRdb, the immunoSEQ multiplex PCR reads were re-called with MiXCR into one record per CDR3 protein. This table has about 150,000 distinct CDR3 sequences, 85% to 95% appearing once. This TCR was sampled from a human donor with Susac syndrome. Sequencing used CD4+ T cells from PBMCs.

The CDR3: CASPPPGGSYEQYF. CDR3 bases: TGTGCCAGCCCCCCCCCGGGTGGCTCCTACGAGCAGTACTTC. The chain recombines TRBV3-1 with TRBJ2-7; D gene ambiguous. With 8 bases removed from V and 0 bases from J, the gap between germline ends came to 14 bases. This CDR3 comprises 14 residues. Germline V lookup: CDR1 LGHDT, CDR2 YNNKEL (reference sequence).